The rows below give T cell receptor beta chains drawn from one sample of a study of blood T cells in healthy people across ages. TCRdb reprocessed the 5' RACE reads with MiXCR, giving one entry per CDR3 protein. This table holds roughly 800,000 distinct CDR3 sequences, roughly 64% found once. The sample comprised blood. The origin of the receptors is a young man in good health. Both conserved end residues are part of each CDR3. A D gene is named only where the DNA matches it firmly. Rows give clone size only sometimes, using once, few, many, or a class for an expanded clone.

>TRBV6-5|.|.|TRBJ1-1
CASTSPSRGMNTEAFF
TGTGCCAGCACTTCTCCCTCCAGGGGTATGAACACTGAAGCTTTCTTT
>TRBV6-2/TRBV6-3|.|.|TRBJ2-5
CASSYSVAAQYQETQYF
TGTGCCAGCAGTTACTCCGTCGCTGCCCAGTACCAAGAGACCCAGTACTTC
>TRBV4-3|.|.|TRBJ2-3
CASSQDAPGTDTQYF
TGCGCCAGCAGCCAAGATGCACCTGGCACAGATACGCAGTATTTT
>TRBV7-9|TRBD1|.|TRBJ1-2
CASTQTGGHGYTF
TGTGCCAGCACCCAGACAGGGGGCCATGGCTACACCTTC
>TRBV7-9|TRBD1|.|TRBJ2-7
CASSLPTGGGYEQYF
TGTGCCAGCAGCTTACCCACAGGGGGAGGCTACGAGCAGTACTTC
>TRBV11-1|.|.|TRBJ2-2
CASSLARGYTGELFF
TGTGCCAGCAGCTTGGCCAGGGGATATACCGGGGAGCTGTTTTTT
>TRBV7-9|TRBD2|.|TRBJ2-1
CASSPGTSGGGYGYNEQFF
TGTGCCAGCAGCCCGGGGACTAGCGGGGGGGGGTACGGGTACAATGAGCAGTTCTTC
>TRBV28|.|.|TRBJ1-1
CASSDPLPTEAFF
TGTGCCAGCAGTGACCCTCTCCCCACTGAAGCTTTCTTT
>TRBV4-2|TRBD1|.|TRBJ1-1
CASSQERQGSDTETFF
TGTGCCAGCAGCCAAGAGCGACAGGGTTCGGACACTGAAACTTTCTTT
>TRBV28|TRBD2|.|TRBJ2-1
CASSLYLRLAGERNEQFF
TGTGCCAGCAGTTTATACCTCCGACTAGCGGGAGAAAGAAATGAGCAGTTCTTC
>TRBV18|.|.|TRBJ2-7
CASSPGRWEQYF
TGTGCCAGCTCACCAGGAAGGTGGGAGCAGTACTTC
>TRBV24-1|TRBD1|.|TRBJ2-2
CATSDPRQGSTGELFF
TGTGCCACCAGTGACCCCCGACAGGGATCCACCGGGGAGCTGTTTTTT
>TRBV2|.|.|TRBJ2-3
CASLRGIDTDTQYF
TGTGCCAGCCTCCGGGGGATAGACACAGATACGCAGTATTTT
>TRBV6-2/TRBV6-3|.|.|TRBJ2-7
CASSYTQGPYEQYF
TGTGCCAGCAGTTATACTCAGGGACCCTACGAGCAGTACTTC
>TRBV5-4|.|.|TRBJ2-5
CASSFHSGGETQYF
TGTGCCAGCAGCTTTCACTCAGGAGGAGAGACCCAGTACTTC
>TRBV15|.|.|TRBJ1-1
CATSPDRLNTEAFF
TGTGCCACCAGCCCCGACAGGCTGAACACTGAAGCTTTCTTT
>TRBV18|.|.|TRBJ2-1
CASSSQGIQDEQFF
TGTGCCAGCTCATCGCAGGGGATACAAGATGAGCAGTTCTTC
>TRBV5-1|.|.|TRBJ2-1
CASSLHGGGVTYNEQFF
TGCGCCAGCAGCTTACACGGAGGCGGGGTCACCTACAATGAGCAGTTCTTC
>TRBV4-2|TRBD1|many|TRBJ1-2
CASRHGQDYGYTF
TGTGCCAGCAGACACGGACAGGACTATGGCTACACCTTC
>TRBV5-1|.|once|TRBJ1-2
CASSNGGSQGLYGYTF
TGCGCCAGCAGCAATGGGGGGAGCCAAGGCCTCTATGGCTACACCTTC
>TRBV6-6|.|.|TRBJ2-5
CASAGKETQYF
TGTGCCAGCGCCGGGAAGGAGACCCAGTACTTC
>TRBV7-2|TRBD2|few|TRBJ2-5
CASSTTSGAGGETQYF
TGTGCCAGCAGCACGACTAGCGGGGCTGGGGGAGAGACCCAGTACTTC
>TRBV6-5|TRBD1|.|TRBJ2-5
CASSPGQGRKTQYF
TGTGCCAGCAGTCCCGGACAGGGTCGAAAGACCCAGTACTTC
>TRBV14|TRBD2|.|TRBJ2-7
CASSQQLAVSYEQYF
TGTGCCAGCAGCCAACAACTAGCGGTCTCCTACGAGCAGTACTTC
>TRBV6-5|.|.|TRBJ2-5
CASSVGHGETQYF
TGTGCCAGCAGTGTGGGTCATGGAGAGACCCAGTACTTC
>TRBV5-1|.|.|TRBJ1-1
CASSLQGRETEAFF
TGCGCCAGCAGCTTGCAGGGGAGAGAGACTGAAGCTTTCTTT
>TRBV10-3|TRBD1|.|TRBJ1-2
CAIRSSQGDGYTF
TGTGCCATCAGGTCAAGCCAGGGGGATGGCTACACCTTC
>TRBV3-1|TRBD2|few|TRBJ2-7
CASSSTSDVHEQYF
TGTGCCAGCAGCTCCACTAGCGACGTCCACGAGCAGTACTTC
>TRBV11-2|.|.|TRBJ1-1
CASSLGWGSNTEVFF
TGTGCCAGCAGCTTAGGATGGGGCTCGAACACTGAAGTTTTCTTT
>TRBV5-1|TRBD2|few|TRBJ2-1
CASQTGTSGRILYNEQFF
TGCGCCAGCCAAACCGGGACTAGCGGGAGGATCCTATACAATGAGCAGTTCTTC
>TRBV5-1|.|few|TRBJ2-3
CARNQRVPSTDTQYF
TGCGCCCGGAACCAGAGAGTCCCTAGCACAGATACGCAGTATTTT
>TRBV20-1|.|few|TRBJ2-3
CSASGSKDTQYF
TGCAGTGCTAGCGGGAGTAAAGATACGCAGTATTTT
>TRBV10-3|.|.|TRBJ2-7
CAINEWDNEQYF
TGTGCCATCAATGAGTGGGACAACGAGCAGTACTTC
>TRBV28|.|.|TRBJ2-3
CASSLTFLRASDTQYF
TGTGCCAGCAGTTTAACCTTCTTGAGGGCTTCAGATACGCAGTATTTT
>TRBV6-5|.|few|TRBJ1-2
CASSYSSGNYGYTF
TGTGCCAGCAGTTACTCGAGCGGGAACTATGGCTACACCTTC
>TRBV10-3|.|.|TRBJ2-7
CAIRDASAEQYF
TGTGCCATCAGGGACGCCTCTGCCGAGCAGTACTTC
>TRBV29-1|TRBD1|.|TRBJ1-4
CSVSTGFVSEKLFF
TGCAGCGTTTCGACAGGGTTTGTGAGTGAAAAACTGTTTTTT
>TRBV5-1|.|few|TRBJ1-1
CASSLNTGRGTEAFF
TGCGCCAGCAGCTTGAATACAGGAAGGGGGACTGAAGCTTTCTTT
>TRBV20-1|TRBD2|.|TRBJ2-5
CSASPLAGPQGTQYF
TGCAGTGCTTCTCCCCTAGCGGGGCCCCAAGGGACCCAGTACTTC
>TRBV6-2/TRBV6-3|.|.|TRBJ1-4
CASTTRRGEEKLFF
TGTGCCAGCACCACCCGAAGGGGAGAAGAAAAACTGTTTTTT
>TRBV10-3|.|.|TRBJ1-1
CAIMDSMNTEAFF
TGTGCCATCATGGACAGTATGAACACTGAAGCTTTCTTT